The TCR beta chain under discussion was sequenced for a study of cytomegalovirus exposure and HLA in healthy donors. Study at large: A subsequent analysis reported that the roughly 120 validation repertoires were produced on the same platform that had also been used for the 666 first-cohort repertoires. Study observations and caveats: Three CMV-associated chains proved CMV antigen-specific in vitro.

As concerns this clone: As yet, its antigen is unknown.

CDR1 is SEHNR, CDR2 FQNEAQ, per germline (reference sequence). This CDR3 has 16 amino acids. V shed 0 bases and J 4 bases; nucleotides not matched to a gene: 8. This table comes from immunoSEQ multiplex PCR, and its TCRdb copy is limited to in-frame clones, with some not included. The data show approximately 65,000 clones, nearly 96% seen once. Separation from the approximately 720-subject first cohort characterized the roughly 120-subject validation cohort, to which the donors belonged. The chain uses TRBV7-9 and TRBJ1-2; 7 bases are shared with TRBD1. This TCR was recovered from a woman younger than 30 in good health and CMV-seropositive. The sequenced sample was PBMCs. The CDR3: CASSLADRQAIYGYTF. The CDR3 DNA reads as TGTGCCAGCAGCTTAGCGGACAGGCAAGCGATCTATGGCTACACCTTC.